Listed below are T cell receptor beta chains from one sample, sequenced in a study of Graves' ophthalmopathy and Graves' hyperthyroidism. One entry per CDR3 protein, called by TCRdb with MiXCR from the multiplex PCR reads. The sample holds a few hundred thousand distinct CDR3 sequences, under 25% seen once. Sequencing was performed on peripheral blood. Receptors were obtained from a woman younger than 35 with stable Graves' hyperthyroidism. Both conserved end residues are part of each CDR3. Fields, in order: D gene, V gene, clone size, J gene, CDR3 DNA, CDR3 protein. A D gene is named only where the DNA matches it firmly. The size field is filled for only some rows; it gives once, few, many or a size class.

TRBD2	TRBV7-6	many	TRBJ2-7	TGTGCCAGCAGCTCTAACGCGGGAGGGCTCGAGCAGTACTTC	CASSSNAGGLEQYF
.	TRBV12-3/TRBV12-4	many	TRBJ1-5	TGTGCCAGCAGTTTATTGTGGGGCCAGGAGCCCCAGCATTTT	CASSLLWGQEPQHF
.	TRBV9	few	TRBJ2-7	TGTGCCAGCAGCGCAGGGATGGGAGAGCAGTACTTC	CASSAGMGEQYF
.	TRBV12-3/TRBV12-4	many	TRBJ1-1	TGTGCCAGCACAAAAGAGGCGAGAGGGGCTGAAGCTTTCTTT	CASTKEARGAEAFF
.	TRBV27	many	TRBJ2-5	TGTGCCAGCAGTTCCAACGGGGGATTTGTATACTTC	CASSSNGGFVYF
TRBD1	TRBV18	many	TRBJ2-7	TGTGCCAGCTCACCACTCCAGGGGGCTACCTACGAGCAGTACTTC	CASSPLQGATYEQYF
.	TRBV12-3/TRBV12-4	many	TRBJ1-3	TGTGCCAGCAGTTTCGACTCTCTTGGAAACACCATATATTTT	CASSFDSLGNTIYF
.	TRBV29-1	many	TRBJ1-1	TGCAGCGTTGCGGCAGGTTGGGGAATGAACACTGAAGCTTTCTTT	CSVAAGWGMNTEAFF
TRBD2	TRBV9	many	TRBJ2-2	TGTGCCAGCAGCGTGGGACTAGCGGAGTACACCGGGGAGCTGTTTTTT	CASSVGLAEYTGELFF
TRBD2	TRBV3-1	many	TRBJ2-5	TGTGCCAGCAGTCAATCTCCTAGCGGAGGCCAAGAGACCCAGTACTTC	CASSQSPSGGQETQYF
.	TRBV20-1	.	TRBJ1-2	TGCAGTGCCGTGAATACGCCCAACTATGGCTACACCTTC	CSAVNTPNYGYTF
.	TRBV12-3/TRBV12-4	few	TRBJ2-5	TGTGCCAGCAGCCAAGGGGCCCAAGACGGAGAGACCCAGTACTTC	CASSQGAQDGETQYF
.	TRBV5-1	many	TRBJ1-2	TGCGCCAGCAGCTTGGAAGGGCTTGGCTATGGCTACACCTTC	CASSLEGLGYGYTF
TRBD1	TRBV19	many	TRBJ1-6	TGTGCCAGTAGTACGACAGGGAATTCACCCCTCCACTTT	CASSTTGNSPLHF
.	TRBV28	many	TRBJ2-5	TGTGCCAGCAGTCCTAGAATTGCTCCGGAGACCCAGTACTTC	CASSPRIAPETQYF
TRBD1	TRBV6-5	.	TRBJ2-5	TGTGCCAGCAGTTATGAATGGACAGGGGGCAGTGAGACCCAGTACTTC	CASSYEWTGGSETQYF
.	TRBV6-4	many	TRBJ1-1	TGTGCCAGCAGTGACTCGACCCACTCTGAAGCTTTCTTT	CASSDSTHSEAFF
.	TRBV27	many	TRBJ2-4	TGTGCCAGCAGCTCCGCGGGAAGGAAAAACATTAAGTACTTC	CASSSAGRKNIKYF